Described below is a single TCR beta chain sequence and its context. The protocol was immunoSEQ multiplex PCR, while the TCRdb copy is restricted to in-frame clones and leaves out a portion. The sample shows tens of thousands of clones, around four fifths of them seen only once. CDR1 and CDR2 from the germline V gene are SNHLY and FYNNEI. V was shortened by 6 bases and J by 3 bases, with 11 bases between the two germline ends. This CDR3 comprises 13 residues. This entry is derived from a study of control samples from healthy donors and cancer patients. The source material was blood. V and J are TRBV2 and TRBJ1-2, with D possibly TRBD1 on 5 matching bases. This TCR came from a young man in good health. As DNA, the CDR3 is TGTGCCAGCAGCCGGGGCAGGGACTATGGCTACACCTTC. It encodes CASSRGRDYGYTF.